A selection of T cell receptor beta chains follows, all from one sample in a study of blood T cells in healthy people across ages. In TCRdb, the 5' RACE reads were re-called with MiXCR into one record per CDR3 protein. The table records approximately 790,000 distinct CDR3 sequences, around 68% of them present only once. What was sequenced was blood. These receptors were obtained from a man younger than 40 in good health. Both conserved end residues are part of each CDR3. A D gene is named only where the DNA matches it firmly. Only some rows state a clone size, as once, few, many or a class for expanded clones.

>many|TRBV6-2/TRBV6-3|TRBJ2-1|.
CASSLSRVSYNEQFF
TGTGCCAGCAGTCTCTCCAGGGTGTCCTACAATGAGCAGTTCTTC
>few|TRBV5-1|TRBJ1-2|.
CASSSEGTFYGYTF
TGCGCCAGCAGCTCGGAAGGGACGTTCTATGGCTACACCTTC
>.|TRBV29-1|TRBJ2-1|TRBD1
CSVGGTGDSYNEQFF
TGCAGCGTTGGGGGGACAGGAGATTCTTACAATGAGCAGTTCTTC
>.|TRBV7-2|TRBJ2-7|.
CASSLSGFSEQYF
TGTGCCAGCAGCTTATCAGGATTTAGCGAGCAGTACTTC
>.|TRBV7-6|TRBJ2-1|.
CASSRGVGYNEQFF
TGTGCCAGCAGCCGAGGGGTGGGCTACAATGAGCAGTTCTTC
>.|TRBV6-2/TRBV6-3|TRBJ2-3|TRBD1
CASSSPRDRVADTQYF
TGTGCCAGCAGTTCGCCCCGGGACAGGGTAGCAGATACGCAGTATTTT
>.|TRBV21-1|TRBJ2-4|.
CASRCGAKNIQYF
TGTGCCAGCAGATGTGGGGCCAAAAACATTCAGTACTTC
>.|TRBV20-1|TRBJ1-2|.
CSASRSYYGYTF
TGCAGTGCTAGTAGGTCGTACTATGGCTACACCTTC
>.|TRBV29-1|TRBJ2-4|.
CSVEFGRELREQYF
TGCAGCGTTGAATTTGGCAGAGAGCTAAGAGAGCAGTACTTC
>.|TRBV6-5|TRBJ2-1|TRBD2
CASSFASPGRAGSSYNEQFF
TGTGCCAGCAGTTTTGCCAGCCCGGGACGAGCGGGGAGCTCCTACAATGAGCAGTTCTTC
>.|TRBV20-1|TRBJ1-5|.
CSHRRGASQPQHF
TGCAGTCACAGGCGGGGGGCGAGTCAGCCCCAGCATTTT
>.|TRBV27|TRBJ2-7|TRBD2
CASSPGGGAKYEQYF
TGTGCCAGCAGTCCGGGCGGGGGGGCCAAATACGAGCAGTACTTC
>once|TRBV9|TRBJ2-5|.
CASSAPRKTQYF
TGTGCCAGCAGCGCCCCCCGCAAGACCCAGTACTTC
>.|TRBV20-1|TRBJ2-7|.
CSAEGGGNYEQYF
TGCAGTGCCGAGGGGGGGGGCAACTACGAGCAGTACTTC
>.|TRBV7-2|TRBJ1-6|.
CASSLTGSRPISSPLHF
TGTGCCAGCAGCTTAACAGGGTCCCGACCGATTTCTTCACCCCTCCACTTT
>.|TRBV4-1|TRBJ2-7|TRBD2
CASSQGVAGGPYEQYF
TGCGCCAGCAGCCAAGGGGTAGCGGGAGGCCCCTACGAGCAGTACTTC
>.|TRBV7-3|TRBJ1-6|.
CASSLSGVRDSPLHF
TGTGCCAGCAGCTTATCGGGGGTTAGGGATTCACCCCTCCACTTT
>.|TRBV25-1|TRBJ1-1|TRBD1
CASSESQGADTEAFF
TGTGCCAGCAGTGAAAGTCAGGGGGCTGACACTGAAGCTTTCTTT
>.|TRBV20-1|TRBJ1-2|.
CSAGPEDSYGYTF
TGCAGTGCCGGCCCAGAGGACTCCTATGGCTACACCTTC
>many|TRBV5-8|TRBJ1-2|.
CASSLRDAYGYTF
TGTGCCAGCAGCTTGAGGGACGCCTATGGCTACACCTTC
>.|TRBV6-5|TRBJ1-6|TRBD1
CASRHRDSVSPLHF
TGTGCCAGCAGACACCGGGACAGTGTATCACCCCTCCACTTT
>.|TRBV6-1|TRBJ2-4|.
CASILSAPRRKEQYF
TGTGCCAGCATTCTATCGGCCCCACGGAGAAAAGAGCAGTACTTC
>.|TRBV7-2|TRBJ1-2|TRBD1
CASSRFSSLNRGPIYGYTF
TGTGCCAGCAGCCGATTTAGTTCCTTGAACAGGGGGCCTATCTATGGCTACACCTTC
>.|TRBV4-3|TRBJ2-1|.
CASSQGEGNEQFF
TGCGCCAGCAGCCAGGGTGAAGGGAATGAGCAGTTCTTC
>.|TRBV5-1|TRBJ1-6|TRBD1
CASQFKGTGNSPLHF
TGCGCCAGCCAATTTAAGGGGACAGGAAATTCACCCCTCCACTTT
>few|TRBV4-3|TRBJ2-3|TRBD2
CASSQDLSSGGSTDTQYF
TGCGCCAGCAGCCAAGATTTGAGTAGCGGGGGAAGCACAGATACGCAGTATTTT
>.|TRBV25-1|TRBJ1-2|.
CASSDPQNYGYTF
TGTGCCAGCAGTGATCCGCAGAACTATGGCTACACCTTC
>.|TRBV7-9|TRBJ1-6|.
CASSPPNRASVSPLHF
TGTGCCAGCAGTCCGCCTAACAGGGCTTCTGTTTCACCCCTCCACTTT
>.|TRBV6-1|TRBJ2-7|TRBD1
CASSERTGTYEQYF
TGTGCCAGCAGTGAAAGGACAGGGACTTACGAGCAGTACTTC
>.|TRBV7-2|TRBJ1-3|.
CASSLSRVSGNTIYF
TGTGCCAGCAGCTTGAGCCGGGTCTCTGGAAACACCATATATTTT
>.|TRBV20-1|TRBJ2-5|.
CSAGPRGKTQYF
TGCAGTGCTGGGCCTCGTGGGAAGACCCAGTACTTC
>.|TRBV15|TRBJ1-2|.
CATSKKRTVLYGYTF
TGTGCCACCAGCAAAAAACGGACAGTCCTATACGGCTACACCTTC
>.|TRBV7-2|TRBJ1-5|.
CASSWQLNQSQHF
TGTGCCAGCAGCTGGCAGTTGAATCAGTCCCAGCATTTT
>.|TRBV4-2|TRBJ2-3|.
CASSQEQYTDTQYF
TGTGCCAGCAGCCAGGAACAGTACACAGATACGCAGTATTTT
>.|TRBV11-1|TRBJ1-5|.
CASSPGHEGNQPQHF
TGTGCCAGCAGCCCGGGCCACGAGGGCAATCAGCCCCAGCATTTT
>.|TRBV12-3/TRBV12-4|TRBJ2-3|.
CASSLDGPGGLDTQYF
TGTGCCAGCAGTTTAGACGGCCCGGGTGGACTAGATACGCAGTATTTT
>.|TRBV12-3/TRBV12-4|TRBJ1-5|.
CASSFTGGAGNQPQHF
TGTGCCAGCAGTTTTACGGGGGGCGCAGGCAATCAGCCCCAGCATTTT
>.|TRBV28|TRBJ2-3|.
CASTRDRTDTQYF
TGTGCCAGTACCCGGGACCGCACAGATACGCAGTATTTT
>few|TRBV18|TRBJ2-5|.
CASSPPTGAHQETQYF
TGTGCCAGCTCGCCTCCGACGGGGGCACACCAAGAGACCCAGTACTTC
>.|TRBV29-1|TRBJ2-6|TRBD1
CSVVFGTAYSGANVLTF
TGCAGCGTTGTCTTCGGGACAGCATACTCTGGGGCCAACGTCCTGACTTTC
>.|TRBV9|TRBJ2-2|.
CASSGLGDTGELFF
TGTGCCAGCAGCGGACTGGGGGACACCGGGGAGCTGTTTTTT
>few|TRBV27|TRBJ2-7|.
CASSWGSDYGKQYF
TGTGCCAGCAGTTGGGGCAGTGACTACGGCAAGCAGTACTTC
>.|TRBV7-2|TRBJ2-7|.
CASSPIRTIGEQYF
TGTGCCAGCAGCCCCATCAGGACGATCGGGGAGCAGTACTTC
>.|TRBV4-3|TRBJ2-3|TRBD1
CASSQGDGTDTQYF
TGCGCCAGCAGTCAGGGGGATGGCACAGATACGCAGTATTTT
>.|TRBV10-3|TRBJ1-6|.
CAISEVGQRSSPLHF
TGTGCCATCAGTGAAGTTGGCCAAAGGAGTTCACCCCTCCACTTT